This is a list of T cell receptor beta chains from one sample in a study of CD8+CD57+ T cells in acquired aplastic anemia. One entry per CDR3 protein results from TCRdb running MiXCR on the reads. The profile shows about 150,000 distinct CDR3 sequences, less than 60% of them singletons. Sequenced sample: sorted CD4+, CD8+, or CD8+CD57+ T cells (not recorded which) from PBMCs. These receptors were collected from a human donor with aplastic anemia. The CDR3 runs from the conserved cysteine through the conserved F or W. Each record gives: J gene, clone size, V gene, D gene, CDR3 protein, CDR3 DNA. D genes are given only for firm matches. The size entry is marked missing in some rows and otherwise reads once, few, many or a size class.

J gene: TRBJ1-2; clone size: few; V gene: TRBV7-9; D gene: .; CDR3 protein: CASSLGTDGYTF; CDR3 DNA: TGTGCCAGCAGCTTGGGGACGGATGGCTATACCTTC
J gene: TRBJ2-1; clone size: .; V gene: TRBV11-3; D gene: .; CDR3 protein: CASRSTVFGNEQFF; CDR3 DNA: TGTGCCAGCAGATCGACAGTCTTCGGCAATGAGCAGTTCTTC
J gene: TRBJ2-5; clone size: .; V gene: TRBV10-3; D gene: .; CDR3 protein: CAISEGAKETQYF; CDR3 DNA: TGTGCCATCAGCGAAGGGGCGAAAGAGACCCAGTACTTC
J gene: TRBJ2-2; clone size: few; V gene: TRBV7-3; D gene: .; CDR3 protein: CASSYGSSGELFF; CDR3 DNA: TGTGCCAGCAGCTACGGGAGTTCTGGGGAGCTGTTTTTT
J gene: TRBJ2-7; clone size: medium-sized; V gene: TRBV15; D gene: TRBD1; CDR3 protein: CATSRVGTDYEQYF; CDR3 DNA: TGTGCCACCAGCAGAGTAGGGACAGACTACGAGCAGTACTTC
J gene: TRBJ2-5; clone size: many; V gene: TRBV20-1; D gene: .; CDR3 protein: CSAREIATGPQETQYF; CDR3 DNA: TGCAGTGCTAGAGAGATAGCCACGGGGCCCCAAGAGACCCAGTACTTC
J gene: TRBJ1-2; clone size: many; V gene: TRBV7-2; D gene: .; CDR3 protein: CASSYLIGYTF; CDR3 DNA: TGTGCCAGCAGCTACTTGATTGGCTACACCTTC
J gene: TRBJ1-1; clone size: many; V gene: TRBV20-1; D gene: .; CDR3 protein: CSASRGEAFF; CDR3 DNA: TGCAGTGCTAGTAGGGGGGAAGCTTTCTTT
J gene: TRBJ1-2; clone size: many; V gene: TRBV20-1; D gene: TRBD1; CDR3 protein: CSASPPGTVNHGYTF; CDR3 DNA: TGCAGTGCTAGCCCCCCCGGGACAGTTAACCATGGCTACACCTTC
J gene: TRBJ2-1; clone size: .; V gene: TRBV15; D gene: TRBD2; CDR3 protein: CASSKDLTSGREQFF; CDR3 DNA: TGTGCCAGCAGCAAAGACCTAACTAGCGGGAGGGAGCAGTTCTTC
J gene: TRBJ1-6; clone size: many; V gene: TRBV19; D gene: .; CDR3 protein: CASSISRQSSYNSPLHF; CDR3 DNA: TGTGCCAGTAGTATCTCGCGCCAGAGCTCCTATAATTCACCCCTCCACTTT
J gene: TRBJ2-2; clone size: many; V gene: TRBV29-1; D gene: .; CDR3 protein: CSVSGTGELFF; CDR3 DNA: TGCAGCGTATCCGGCACCGGGGAGCTGTTTTTT
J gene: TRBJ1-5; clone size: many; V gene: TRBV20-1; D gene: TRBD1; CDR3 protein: CSANKDRGPVQPQHF; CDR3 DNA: TGCAGTGCCAATAAGGACAGGGGGCCAGTTCAGCCCCAGCATTTT
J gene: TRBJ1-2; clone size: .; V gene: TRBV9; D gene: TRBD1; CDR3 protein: CASSIRQGYGYTF; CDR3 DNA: TGTGCCAGCAGCATCAGACAGGGCTATGGCTACACCTTC
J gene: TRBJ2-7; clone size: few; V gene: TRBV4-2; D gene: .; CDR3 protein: CASSQEFGTSSDEQYF; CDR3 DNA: TGTGCCAGCAGCCAAGAATTCGGGACCTCGTCCGACGAGCAGTACTTC
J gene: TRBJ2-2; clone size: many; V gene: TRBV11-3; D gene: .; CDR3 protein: CASSFGEYTGELFF; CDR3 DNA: TGTGCCAGCAGCTTTGGTGAATACACCGGGGAGCTGTTTTTT
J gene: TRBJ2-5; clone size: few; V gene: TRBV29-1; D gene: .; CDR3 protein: CSAGTYQETQYF; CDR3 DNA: TGCAGCGCTGGGACGTACCAAGAGACCCAGTACTTC
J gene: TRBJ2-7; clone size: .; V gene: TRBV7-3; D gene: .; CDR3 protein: CASSPTRTKSSYEQYF; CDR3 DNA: TGTGCCAGCAGCCCCACTAGGACAAAAAGCTCCTACGAGCAGTACTTC
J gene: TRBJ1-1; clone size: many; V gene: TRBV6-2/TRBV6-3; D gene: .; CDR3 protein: CASRPQWGTEAFF; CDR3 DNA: TGTGCCAGCAGGCCCCAGTGGGGCACTGAAGCTTTCTTT
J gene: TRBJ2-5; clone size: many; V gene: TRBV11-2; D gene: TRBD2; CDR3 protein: CASSLRGGLETQYF; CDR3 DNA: TGTGCCAGCAGCTTACGGGGGGGCCTGGAGACCCAGTACTTC
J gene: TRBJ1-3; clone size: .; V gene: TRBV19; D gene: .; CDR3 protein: CASPGDRDTIYF; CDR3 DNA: TGTGCCAGCCCCGGGGATCGGGACACCATATATTTT
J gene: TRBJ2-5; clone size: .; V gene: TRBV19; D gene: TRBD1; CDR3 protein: CASSMTGNQETQYF; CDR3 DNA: TGTGCCAGTAGTATGACAGGGAATCAAGAGACCCAGTACTTC
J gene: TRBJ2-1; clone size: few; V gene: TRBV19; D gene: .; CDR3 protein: CASSPRGGAGGNEQFF; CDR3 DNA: TGTGCCAGTAGCCCCAGGGGGGGGGCTGGGGGCAATGAGCAGTTCTTC
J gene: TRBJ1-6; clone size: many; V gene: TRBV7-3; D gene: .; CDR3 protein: CASSLGGTASPLHF; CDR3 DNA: TGTGCCAGCAGCTTAGGGGGCACGGCCTCACCCCTCCACTTT
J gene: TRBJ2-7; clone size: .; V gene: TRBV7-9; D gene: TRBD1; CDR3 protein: CASRPTGGSLEEQYF; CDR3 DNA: TGTGCCAGCAGGCCGACAGGGGGCAGCTTGGAGGAGCAGTACTTC
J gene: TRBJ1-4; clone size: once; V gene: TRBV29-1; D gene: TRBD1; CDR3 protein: CSDLDRVGEKLFF; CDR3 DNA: TGCAGCGACCTGGACAGGGTTGGGGAAAAACTGTTTTTT
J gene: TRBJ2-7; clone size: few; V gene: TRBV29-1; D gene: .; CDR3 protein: CSVVAGTYEQYF; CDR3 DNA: TGCAGTGTTGTTGCGGGGACCTACGAGCAGTACTTC
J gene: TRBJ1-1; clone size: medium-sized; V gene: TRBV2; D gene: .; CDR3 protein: CASMLGGNTEAFF; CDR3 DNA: TGTGCCAGCATGCTGGGGGGGAACACTGAAGCTTTCTTT
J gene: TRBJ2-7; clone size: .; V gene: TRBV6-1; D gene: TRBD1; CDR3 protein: CASSAMRTGVYEQYF; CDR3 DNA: TGTGCCAGCAGTGCGATGCGGACAGGGGTCTACGAGCAGTACTTC
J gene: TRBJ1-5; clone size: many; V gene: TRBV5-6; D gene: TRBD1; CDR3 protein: CASSLQGDYSNQPQHF; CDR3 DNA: TGTGCCAGCAGCCTACAGGGGGATTATAGCAATCAGCCCCAGCATTTT
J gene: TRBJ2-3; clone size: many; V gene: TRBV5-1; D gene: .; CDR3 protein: CASSARRDTQYF; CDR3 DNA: TGCGCCAGCAGCGCCCGTCGAGATACGCAGTATTTT
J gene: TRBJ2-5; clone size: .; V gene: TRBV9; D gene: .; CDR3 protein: CASSAPGQGREETQYF; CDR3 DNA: TGTGCCAGCAGCGCCCCGGGACAAGGACGGGAAGAGACCCAGTACTTC
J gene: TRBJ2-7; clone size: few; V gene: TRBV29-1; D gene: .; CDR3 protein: CSVEAGPYEQYF; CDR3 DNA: TGCAGCGTTGAAGCGGGCCCCTACGAGCAGTACTTC
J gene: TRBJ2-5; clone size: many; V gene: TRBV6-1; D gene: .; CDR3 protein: CASSEWVGRETQYF; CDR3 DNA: TGTGCCAGCAGTGAATGGGTGGGTCGGGAGACCCAGTACTTC
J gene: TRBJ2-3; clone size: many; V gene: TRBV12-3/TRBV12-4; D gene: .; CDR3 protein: CASSLRRTDPTDTQYF; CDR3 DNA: TGTGCCAGCAGTTTACGCCGGACAGATCCAACAGATACGCAGTATTTT
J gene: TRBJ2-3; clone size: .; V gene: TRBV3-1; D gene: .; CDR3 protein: CASSQTSGDTDTQYF; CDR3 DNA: TGTGCCAGCAGCCAGACGTCGGGGGATACAGATACGCAGTATTTT
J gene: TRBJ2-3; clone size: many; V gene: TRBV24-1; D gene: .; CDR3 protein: CATSDTREGGTDTQYF; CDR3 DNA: TGTGCCACCAGTGATACTAGGGAGGGGGGCACAGATACGCAGTATTTT
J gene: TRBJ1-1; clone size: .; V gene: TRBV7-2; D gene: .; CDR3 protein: CASSYTVGTEAFF; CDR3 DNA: TGTGCCAGCAGCTATACGGTAGGAACTGAAGCTTTCTTT
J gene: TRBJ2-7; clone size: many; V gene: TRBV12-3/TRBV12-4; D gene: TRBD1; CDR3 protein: CASSFRGPAYEQYF; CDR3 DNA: TGTGCCAGCAGTTTTAGGGGGCCGGCCTACGAGCAGTACTTC
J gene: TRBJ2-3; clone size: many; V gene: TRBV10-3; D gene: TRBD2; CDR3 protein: CAISELSGGPDTQYF; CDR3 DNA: TGTGCCATCAGTGAACTTTCGGGGGGGCCCGATACGCAGTATTTT
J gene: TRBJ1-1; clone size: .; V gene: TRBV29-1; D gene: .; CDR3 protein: CSVLGVAEAFF; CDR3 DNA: TGCAGCGTACTAGGGGTGGCTGAAGCTTTCTTT
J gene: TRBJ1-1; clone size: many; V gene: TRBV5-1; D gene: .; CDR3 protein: CASGQSLNTEAFF; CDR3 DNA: TGCGCCAGTGGACAGTCTTTAAACACTGAAGCTTTCTTT
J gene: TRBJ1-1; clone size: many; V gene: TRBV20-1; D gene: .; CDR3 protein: CSARGQVGTEAFF; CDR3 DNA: TGCAGTGCTAGAGGGCAGGTTGGGACTGAAGCTTTCTTT
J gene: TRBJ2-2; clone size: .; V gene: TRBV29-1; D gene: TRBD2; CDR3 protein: CSVSGRRDTGELFF; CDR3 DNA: TGCAGCGTCAGCGGGAGAAGGGACACCGGGGAGCTGTTTTTT
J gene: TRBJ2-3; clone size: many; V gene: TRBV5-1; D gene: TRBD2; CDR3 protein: CASSSGLVGTDTQYF; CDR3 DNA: TGCGCCAGCAGCTCAGGACTAGTTGGCACAGATACGCAGTATTTT
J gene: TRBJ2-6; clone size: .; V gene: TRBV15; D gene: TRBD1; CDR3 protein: CATSGTASGANVLTF; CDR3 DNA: TGTGCCACCAGCGGGACAGCCTCTGGGGCCAACGTCCTGACTTTC
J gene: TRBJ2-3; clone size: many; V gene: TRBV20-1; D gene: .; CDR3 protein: CSAHDSTDTQYF; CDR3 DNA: TGCAGTGCTCATGACAGCACAGATACGCAGTATTTT
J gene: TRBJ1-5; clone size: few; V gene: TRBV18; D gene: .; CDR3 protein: CASSPQGNQPQHF; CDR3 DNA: TGTGCCAGCTCACCACAGGGCAATCAGCCCCAGCATTTT
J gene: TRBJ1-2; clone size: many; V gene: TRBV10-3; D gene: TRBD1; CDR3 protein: CAISRGGTDYGYTF; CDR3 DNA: TGTGCCATCAGTAGGGGTGGGACAGACTATGGCTACACCTTC
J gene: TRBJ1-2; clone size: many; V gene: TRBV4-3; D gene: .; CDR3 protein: CASSQEFQHPGEDGYTF; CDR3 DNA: TGCGCCAGCAGCCAAGAATTCCAACACCCGGGGGAAGATGGCTACACCTTC
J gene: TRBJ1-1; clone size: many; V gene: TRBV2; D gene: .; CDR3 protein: CASSFARGGTEAFF; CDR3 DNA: TGTGCCAGCAGTTTTGCTAGGGGTGGAACTGAAGCTTTCTTT
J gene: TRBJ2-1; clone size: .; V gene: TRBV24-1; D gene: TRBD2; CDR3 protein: CATSDPSGRGYNEQFF; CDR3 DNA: TGTGCCACCAGTGATCCTAGCGGGAGAGGGTACAATGAGCAGTTCTTC
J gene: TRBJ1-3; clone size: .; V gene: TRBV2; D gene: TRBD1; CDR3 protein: CASSPEQGRNTIYF; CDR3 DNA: TGTGCCAGCAGTCCCGAACAGGGGCGGAACACCATATATTTT
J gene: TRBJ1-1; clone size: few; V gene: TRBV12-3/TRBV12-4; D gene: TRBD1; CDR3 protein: CASSQGARTQAFF; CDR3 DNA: TGTGCCAGCTCACAGGGGGCGCGAACCCAAGCTTTCTTT
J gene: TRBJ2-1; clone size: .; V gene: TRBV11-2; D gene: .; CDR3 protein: CASSAHPSAGAWNEQFF; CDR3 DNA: TGTGCTAGCAGCGCCCATCCCTCGGCGGGGGCATGGAATGAGCAGTTCTTC
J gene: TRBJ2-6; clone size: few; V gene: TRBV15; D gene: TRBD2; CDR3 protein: CAVASGEESGANVLTF; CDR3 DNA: TGTGCCGTAGCCAGCGGGGAGGAATCTGGGGCCAACGTCCTGACTTTC
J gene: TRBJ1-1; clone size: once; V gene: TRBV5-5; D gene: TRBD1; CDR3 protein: CASSYSTGGGITEAFF; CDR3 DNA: TGTGCCAGCAGCTACTCAACAGGGGGCGGTATCACTGAAGCTTTCTTT